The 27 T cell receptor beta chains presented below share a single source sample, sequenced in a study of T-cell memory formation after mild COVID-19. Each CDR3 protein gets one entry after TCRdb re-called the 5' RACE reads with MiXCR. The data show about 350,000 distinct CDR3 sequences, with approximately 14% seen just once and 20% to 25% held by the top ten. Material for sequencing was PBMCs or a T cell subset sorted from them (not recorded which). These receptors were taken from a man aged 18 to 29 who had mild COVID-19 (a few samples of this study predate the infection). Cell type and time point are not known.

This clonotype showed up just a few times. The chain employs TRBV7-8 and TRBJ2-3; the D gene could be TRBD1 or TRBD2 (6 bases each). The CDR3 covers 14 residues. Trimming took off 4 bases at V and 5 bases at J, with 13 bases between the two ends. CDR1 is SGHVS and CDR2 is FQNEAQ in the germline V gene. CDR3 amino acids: CASSYLGGGDTQYF. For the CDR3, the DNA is TGTGCCAGCAGCTACCTCGGGGGCGGAGATACGCAGTATTTT.

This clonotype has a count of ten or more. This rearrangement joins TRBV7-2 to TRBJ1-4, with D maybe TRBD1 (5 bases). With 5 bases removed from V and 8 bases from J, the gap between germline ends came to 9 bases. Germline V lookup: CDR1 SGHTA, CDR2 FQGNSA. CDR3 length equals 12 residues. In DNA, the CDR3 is TGTGCCAGCAGCCGAGGGGAAGAAAAACTGTTTTTT. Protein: CASSRGEEKLFF.

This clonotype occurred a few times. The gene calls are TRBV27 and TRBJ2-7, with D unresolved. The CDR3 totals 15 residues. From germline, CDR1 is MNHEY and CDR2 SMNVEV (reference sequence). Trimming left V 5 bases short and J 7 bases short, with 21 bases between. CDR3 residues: CASSPSDPAFGEQYF. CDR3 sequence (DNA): TGTGCCAGCAGTCCCTCGGACCCAGCTTTTGGGGAGCAGTACTTC.

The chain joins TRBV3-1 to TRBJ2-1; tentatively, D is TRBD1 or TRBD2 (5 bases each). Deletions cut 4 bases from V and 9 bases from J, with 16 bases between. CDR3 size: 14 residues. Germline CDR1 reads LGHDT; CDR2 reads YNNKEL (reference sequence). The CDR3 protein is CASSRRGVPGEQFF. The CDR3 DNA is TGTGCCAGCAGCCGCAGAGGGGTCCCCGGTGAGCAGTTCTTC.

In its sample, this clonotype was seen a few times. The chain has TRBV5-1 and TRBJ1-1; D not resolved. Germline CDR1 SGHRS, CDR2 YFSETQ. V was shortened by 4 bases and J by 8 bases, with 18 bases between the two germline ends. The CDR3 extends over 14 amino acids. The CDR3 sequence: CASSTDPDATEAFF. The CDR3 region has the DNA TGCGCCAGCAGCACGGACCCCGATGCCACCGAAGCTTTCTTT.

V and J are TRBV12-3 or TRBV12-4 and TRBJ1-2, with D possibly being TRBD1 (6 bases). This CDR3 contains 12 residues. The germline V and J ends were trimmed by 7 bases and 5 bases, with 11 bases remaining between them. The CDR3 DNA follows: TGTGCCAGCACCCTAGGACAGTATGGCTACACCTTC. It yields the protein CASTLGQYGYTF.

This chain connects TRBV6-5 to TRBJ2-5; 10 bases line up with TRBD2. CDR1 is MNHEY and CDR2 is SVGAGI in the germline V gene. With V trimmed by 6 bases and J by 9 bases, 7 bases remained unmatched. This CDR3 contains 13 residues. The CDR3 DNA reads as TGTGCCAGCAGGCCTAGCGGGGGATTACCCCAGTACTTC. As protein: CASRPSGGLPQYF.

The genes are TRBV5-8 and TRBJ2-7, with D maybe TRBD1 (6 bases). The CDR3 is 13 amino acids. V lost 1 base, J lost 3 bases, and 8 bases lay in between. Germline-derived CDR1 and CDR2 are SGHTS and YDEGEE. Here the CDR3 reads CASSLTGNYEQYV. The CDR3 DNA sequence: TGTGCCAGCAGCTTGACAGGGAACTACGAGCAGTACGTC.

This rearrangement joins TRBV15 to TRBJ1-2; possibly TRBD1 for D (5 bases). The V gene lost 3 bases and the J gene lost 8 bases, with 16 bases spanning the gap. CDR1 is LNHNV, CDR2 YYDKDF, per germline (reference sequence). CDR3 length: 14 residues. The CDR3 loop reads CATSSRDPRRGYTF. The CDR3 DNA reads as TGTGCCACCAGCAGCCGGGACCCCCGGCGGGGCTACACCTTC.

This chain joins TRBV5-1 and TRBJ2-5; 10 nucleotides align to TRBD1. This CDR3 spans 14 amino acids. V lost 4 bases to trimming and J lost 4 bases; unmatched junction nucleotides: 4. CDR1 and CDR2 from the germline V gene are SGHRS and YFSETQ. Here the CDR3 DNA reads TGCGCCAGCAGCAACGGACAGGGGGTAGAGACCCAGTACTTC. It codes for CASSNGQGVETQYF.

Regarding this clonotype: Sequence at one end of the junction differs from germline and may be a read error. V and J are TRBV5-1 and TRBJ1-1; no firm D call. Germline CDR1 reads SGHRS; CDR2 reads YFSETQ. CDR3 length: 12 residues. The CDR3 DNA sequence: TGTGCCAGCAGTACGGGGAACACTGAAGCTTTCTTT. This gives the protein CASSTGNTEAFF.

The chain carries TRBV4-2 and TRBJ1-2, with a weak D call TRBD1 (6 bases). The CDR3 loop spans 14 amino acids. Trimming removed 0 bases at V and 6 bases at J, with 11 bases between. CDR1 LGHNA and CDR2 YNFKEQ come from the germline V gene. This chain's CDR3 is CASSQDTGRDGYTF. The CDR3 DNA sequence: TGTGCCAGCAGCCAAGATACAGGGAGGGATGGCTACACCTTC.

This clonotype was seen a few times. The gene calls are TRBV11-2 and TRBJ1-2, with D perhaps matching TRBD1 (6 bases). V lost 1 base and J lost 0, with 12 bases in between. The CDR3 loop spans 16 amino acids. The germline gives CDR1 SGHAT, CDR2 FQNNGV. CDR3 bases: TGTGCCAGCAGCTTAGTGCAGGGGAAGGCTAACTATGGCTACACCTTC. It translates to CASSLVQGKANYGYTF.

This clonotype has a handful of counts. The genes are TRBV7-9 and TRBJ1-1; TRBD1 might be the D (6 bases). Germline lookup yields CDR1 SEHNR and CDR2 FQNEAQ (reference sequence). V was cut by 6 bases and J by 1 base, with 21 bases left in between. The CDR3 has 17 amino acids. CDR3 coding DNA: TGTGCCAGCAGTCCCCGCGGCCCAGGGACAAGGAACACTGAAGCTTTCTTT. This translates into CASSPRGPGTRNTEAFF.

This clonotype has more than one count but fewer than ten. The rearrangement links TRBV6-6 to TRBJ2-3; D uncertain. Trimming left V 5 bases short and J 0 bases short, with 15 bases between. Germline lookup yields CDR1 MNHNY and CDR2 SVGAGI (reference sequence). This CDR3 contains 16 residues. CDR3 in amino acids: CASSVQDPLSTDTQYF. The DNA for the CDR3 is TGTGCCAGCAGTGTCCAGGACCCCCTCAGCACAGATACGCAGTATTTT.

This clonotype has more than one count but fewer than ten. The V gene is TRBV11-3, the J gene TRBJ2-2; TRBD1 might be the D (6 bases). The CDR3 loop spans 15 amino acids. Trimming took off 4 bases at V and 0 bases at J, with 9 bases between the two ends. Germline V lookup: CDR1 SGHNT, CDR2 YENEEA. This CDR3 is CASSYGTTNTGELFF. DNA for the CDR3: TGTGCCAGCAGCTACGGGACAACGAACACCGGGGAGCTGTTTTTT.

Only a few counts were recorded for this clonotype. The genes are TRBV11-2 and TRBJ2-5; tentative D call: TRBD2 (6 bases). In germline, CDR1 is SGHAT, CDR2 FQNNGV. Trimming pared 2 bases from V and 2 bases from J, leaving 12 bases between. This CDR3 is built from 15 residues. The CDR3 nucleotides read TGTGCCAGCAGCTTATCCCCGGCGGGGCAAGAGACCCAGTACTTC. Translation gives CASSLSPAGQETQYF.

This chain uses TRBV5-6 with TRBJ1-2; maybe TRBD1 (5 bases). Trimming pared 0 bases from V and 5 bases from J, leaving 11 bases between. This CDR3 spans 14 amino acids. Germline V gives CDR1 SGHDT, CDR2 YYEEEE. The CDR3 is CASSLDRGWYGYTF. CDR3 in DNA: TGTGCCAGCAGCTTGGATCGGGGGTGGTATGGCTACACCTTC.

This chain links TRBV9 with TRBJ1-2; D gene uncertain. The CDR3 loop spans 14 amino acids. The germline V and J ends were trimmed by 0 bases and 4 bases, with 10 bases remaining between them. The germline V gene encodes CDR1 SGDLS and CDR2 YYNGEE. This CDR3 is CASSVGSGLYGYTF. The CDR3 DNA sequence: TGTGCCAGCAGCGTAGGCAGCGGGCTCTATGGCTACACCTTC.

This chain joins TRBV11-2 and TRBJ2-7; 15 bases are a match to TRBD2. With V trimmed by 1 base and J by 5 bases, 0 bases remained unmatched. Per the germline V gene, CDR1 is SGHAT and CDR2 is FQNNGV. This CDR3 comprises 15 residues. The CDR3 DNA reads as TGTGCCAGCAGCTTAGGGACTAGCGGGGGGGACGAGCAGTACGTC. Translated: CASSLGTSGGDEQYV.

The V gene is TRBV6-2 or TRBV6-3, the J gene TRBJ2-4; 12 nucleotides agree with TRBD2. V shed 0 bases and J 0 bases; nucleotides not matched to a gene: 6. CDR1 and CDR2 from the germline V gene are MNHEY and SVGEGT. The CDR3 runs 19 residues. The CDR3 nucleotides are TGTGCCAGCAGTTACTCCCGGACTAGCGGGACGTTAGCCAAAAACATTCAGTACTTC. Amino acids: CASSYSRTSGTLAKNIQYF.

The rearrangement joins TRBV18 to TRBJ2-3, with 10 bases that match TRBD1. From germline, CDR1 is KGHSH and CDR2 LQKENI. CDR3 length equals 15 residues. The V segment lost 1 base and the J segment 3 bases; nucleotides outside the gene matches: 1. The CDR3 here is CASSPRTGGTDTQYF. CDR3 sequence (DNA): TGTGCCAGCTCACCACGGACAGGGGGGACAGATACGCAGTATTTT. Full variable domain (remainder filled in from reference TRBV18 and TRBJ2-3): NAGVMQNPRHLVRRRGQEARLRCSPMKGHSHVYWYRQLPEEGLKFMVYLQKENIIDESGMPKERFSAEFPKEGPSILRIQQVVRGDSAAYFCASSPRTGGTDTQYFGPGTRLTVL.

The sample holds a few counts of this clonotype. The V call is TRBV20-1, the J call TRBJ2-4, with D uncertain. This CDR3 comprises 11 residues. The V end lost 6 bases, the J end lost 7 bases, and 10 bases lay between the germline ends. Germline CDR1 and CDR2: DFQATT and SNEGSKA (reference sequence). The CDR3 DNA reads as TGCAGTGCATTACAGAGCAACATTCAGTACTTC. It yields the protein CSALQSNIQYF.

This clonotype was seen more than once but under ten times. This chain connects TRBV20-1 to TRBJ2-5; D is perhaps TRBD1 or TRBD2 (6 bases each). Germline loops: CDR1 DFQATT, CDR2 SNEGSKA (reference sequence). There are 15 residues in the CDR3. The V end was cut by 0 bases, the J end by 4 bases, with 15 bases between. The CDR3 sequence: CSARDREQGGETQYF. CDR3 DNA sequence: TGCAGTGCTAGAGATAGGGAACAGGGAGGAGAGACCCAGTACTTC.

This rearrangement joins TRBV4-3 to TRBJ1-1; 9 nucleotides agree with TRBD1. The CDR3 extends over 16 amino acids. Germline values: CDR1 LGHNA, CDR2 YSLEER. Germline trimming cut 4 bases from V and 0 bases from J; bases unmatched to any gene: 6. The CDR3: CASSPTGGSLNTEAFF. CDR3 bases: TGCGCCAGCAGCCCGACAGGGGGATCGTTGAACACTGAAGCTTTCTTT.

CDR3 sequence (DNA): TGTGCCAGCAGTTTATCCCCCTCGTCCAGTGATACGCAGTATTTT. Residues: CASSLSPSSSDTQYF. The V and J genes are TRBV27 and TRBJ2-3; D gene uncertain. CDR1 and CDR2 (germline): MNHEY, SMNVEV (reference sequence). V lost 0 bases and J 6 bases, leaving 13 bases between the germline ends. This CDR3 is 15 amino acids long.

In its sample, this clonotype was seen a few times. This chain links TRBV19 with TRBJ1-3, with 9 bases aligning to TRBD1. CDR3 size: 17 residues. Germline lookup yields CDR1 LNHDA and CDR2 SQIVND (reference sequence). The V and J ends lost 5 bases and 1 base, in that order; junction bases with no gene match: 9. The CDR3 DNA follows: TGTGCCAGTAGTGACGGGACAGGGTCGTCTTCTGGAAACACCATATATTTT. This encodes CASSDGTGSSSGNTIYF.